The entry below gives a single TCR beta chain sequence along with its context. This clone may be a read error of a much larger clone one base away. Using RNA transcripts as the source, TCR beta CDR3 regions were amplified. The TCR CDR3 was amplified in a first-round RT-PCR using the HTBI primer set. TCRdb re-derived calls from the multiplex PCR reads in MiXCR, one entry per CDR3 protein. This table holds 300,000 to 400,000 distinct CDR3 sequences, roughly 15% found once. The cohort's ophthalmopathy patients, a group with duration under 3 months, had a Clinical Activity Score of at least 3 and a NOSPECS grade of at least 4. Germline CDR1 and CDR2: MNHNS and SASEGT. The CDR3 is 11 residues long. This record comes from a study of T cells in Graves' hyperthyroidism and ophthalmopathy.

The sequencing sample was made of blood. This TCR was recovered from a woman in her 30s with Graves' ophthalmopathy. This chain links TRBV6-1 with TRBJ2-7; the D is unclear. The CDR3 region has the DNA TGTGCCAGCCGAAAGGCCTACGAGGAGTACTTC. Translating it yields CASRKAYEEYF.